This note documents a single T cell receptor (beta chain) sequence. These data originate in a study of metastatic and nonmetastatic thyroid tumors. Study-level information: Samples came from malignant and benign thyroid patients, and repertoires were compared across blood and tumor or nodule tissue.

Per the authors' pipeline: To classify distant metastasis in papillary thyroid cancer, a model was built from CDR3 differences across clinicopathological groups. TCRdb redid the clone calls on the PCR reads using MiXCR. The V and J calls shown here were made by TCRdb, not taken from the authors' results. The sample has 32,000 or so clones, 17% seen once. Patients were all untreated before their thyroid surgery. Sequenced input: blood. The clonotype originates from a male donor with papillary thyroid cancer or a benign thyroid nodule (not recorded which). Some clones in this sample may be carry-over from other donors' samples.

CDR3 region: CASSDPGASSTDTQYF. The DNA for the CDR3 is TGTGCCAGCAGTGATCCGGGGGCGTCTAGCACAGATACGCAGTATTTT. The chain uses TRBV6-1 and TRBJ2-3; either TRBD1 or TRBD2 may supply D (6 bases each). V was trimmed by 3 bases and J by 0 bases, leaving 13 bases between them. CDR3 size: 16 residues. The germline V gene has CDR1 MNHNS and CDR2 SASEGT.